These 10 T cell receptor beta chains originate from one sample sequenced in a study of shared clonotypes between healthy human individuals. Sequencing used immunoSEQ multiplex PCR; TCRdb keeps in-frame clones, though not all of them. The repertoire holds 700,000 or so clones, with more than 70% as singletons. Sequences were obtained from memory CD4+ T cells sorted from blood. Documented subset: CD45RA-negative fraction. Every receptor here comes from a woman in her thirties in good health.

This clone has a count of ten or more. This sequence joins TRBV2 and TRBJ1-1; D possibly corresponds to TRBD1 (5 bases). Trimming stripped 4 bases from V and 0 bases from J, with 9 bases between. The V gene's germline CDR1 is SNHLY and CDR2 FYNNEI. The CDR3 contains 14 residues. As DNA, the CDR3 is TGTGCCAGCAGTGGACAGATCATGAACACTGAAGCTTTCTTT. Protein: CASSGQIMNTEAFF.

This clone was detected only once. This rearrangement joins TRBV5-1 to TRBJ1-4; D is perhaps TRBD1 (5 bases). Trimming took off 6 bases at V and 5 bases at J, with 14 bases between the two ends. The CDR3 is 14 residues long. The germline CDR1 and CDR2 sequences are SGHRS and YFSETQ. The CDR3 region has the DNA TGCGCCAGCAACTCCGGGGCCCTAAATGAAAAACTGTTTTTT. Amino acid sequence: CASNSGALNEKLFF.

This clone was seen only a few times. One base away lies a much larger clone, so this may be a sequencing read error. CDR3 loop: CASSSGQGNTEAFF. DNA for the CDR3: TGCGCCAGCAGCTCGGGACAGGGGAACACTGAAGCTTTCTTT. The J gene is TRBJ1-1, the V gene TRBV5-1, with 9 bases matching TRBD1. Germline loops: CDR1 SGHRS, CDR2 YFSETQ. This CDR3 is 14 amino acids long. Losses at the gene ends were 3 bases for V and 1 base for J; bases not matched to a gene: 1.

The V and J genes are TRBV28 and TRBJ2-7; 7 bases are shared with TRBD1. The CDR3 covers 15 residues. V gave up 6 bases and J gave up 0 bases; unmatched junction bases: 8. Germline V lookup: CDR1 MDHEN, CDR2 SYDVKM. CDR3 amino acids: CASSYRGRISYEQYF. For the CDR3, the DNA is TGTGCCAGCAGCTATAGGGGGCGGATCTCCTACGAGCAGTACTTC.

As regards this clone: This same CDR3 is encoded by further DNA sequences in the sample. CDR3 sequence: CASSPTGTNYGYTF. DNA for the CDR3: TGTGCCAGCTCACCGACCGGGACAAACTATGGCTACACCTTC. The chain links TRBV18 to TRBJ1-2; D possibly corresponds to TRBD1 (6 bases). Germline V gene lookup returns CDR1 KGHSH and CDR2 LQKENI. V was pared by 3 bases and J by 2 bases, with 10 bases between. This CDR3 region has 14 residues.

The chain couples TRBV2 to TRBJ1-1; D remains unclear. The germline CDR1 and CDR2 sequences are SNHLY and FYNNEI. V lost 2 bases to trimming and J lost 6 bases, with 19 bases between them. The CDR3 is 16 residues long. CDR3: CASSEYSTASTAEAFF. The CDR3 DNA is TGTGCCAGCAGTGAATATTCGACCGCCTCTACGGCTGAAGCTTTCTTT.

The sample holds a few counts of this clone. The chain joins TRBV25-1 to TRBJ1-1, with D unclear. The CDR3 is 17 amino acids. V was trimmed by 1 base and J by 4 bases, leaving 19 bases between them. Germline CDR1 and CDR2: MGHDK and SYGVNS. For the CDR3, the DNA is TGTGCCAGCAGTGAATCCCACGCCTCGAGAGGAGGCACTGAAGCTTTCTTT. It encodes CASSESHASRGGTEAFF.

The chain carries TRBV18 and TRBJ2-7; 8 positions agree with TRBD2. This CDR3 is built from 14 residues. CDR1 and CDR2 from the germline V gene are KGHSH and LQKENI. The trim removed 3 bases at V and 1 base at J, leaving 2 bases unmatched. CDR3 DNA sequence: TGTGCCAGCTCACCTATAGCGGGGTCCTACGAGCAGTACTTC. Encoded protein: CASSPIAGSYEQYF.

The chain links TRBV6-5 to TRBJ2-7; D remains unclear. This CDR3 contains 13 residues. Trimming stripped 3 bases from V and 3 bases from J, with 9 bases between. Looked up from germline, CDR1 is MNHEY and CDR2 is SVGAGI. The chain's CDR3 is CASSYGSDYEQYF. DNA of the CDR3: TGTGCCAGCAGTTATGGTTCCGACTACGAGCAGTACTTC.

The CDR3: CSVGLLASGSGEQYF. The CDR3 DNA reads TGCAGCGTTGGTCTCCTAGCTAGCGGGAGTGGGGAGCAGTACTTC. The V and J genes are TRBV29-1 and TRBJ2-7, with 10 bases fitting TRBD2. Germline values: CDR1 SQVTM, CDR2 ANQGSEA. With V trimmed by 4 bases and J by 7 bases, 13 bases remained unmatched. This CDR3 has 15 amino acids.